The 11 T cell receptor beta chains in this list originate from one sample, sequenced in a study of blood T cell repertoires in COVID-19. Using immunoSEQ multiplex PCR, the repertoire was profiled, and TCRdb retains in-frame clones only, with some absent. Of fewer than 250,000 clones listed, approximately 89% are singletons. Sequencing used peripheral blood. The origin of the receptors is an older woman who had recovered from COVID-19.

This clone was observed a handful of times. V gene TRBV7-6 combines with J gene TRBJ1-5; TRBD1 aligns across 9 bases. Germline CDR1 and CDR2: SGHVS and FNYEAQ. The CDR3 is 15 amino acids. Trimming at V came to 1 base and at J to 4 bases, leaving 2 bases not matched to a gene. The CDR3 loop reads CASSLGTGVNQPQHF. For the CDR3, the DNA is TGTGCCAGCAGCTTAGGGACAGGGGTTAATCAGCCCCAGCATTTT.

This chain links TRBV21-1 with TRBJ2-7; the table calls TRBD2, which could not be checked here. TRBV21-1 is a pseudogene locus. This CDR3 has 18 residues. Here the CDR3 reads CASSRGGQLSLSSYEQYF. CDR3 DNA sequence: TGTGCCAGCAGCAGGGGGGGTCAGCTTTCACTTAGCTCCTACGAGCAGTACTTC.

The chain joins TRBV6-5 to TRBJ1-4; the D is unclear. Germline CDR1 is MNHEY and CDR2 is SVGAGI. Trimming left V 0 bases short and J 0 bases short, with 8 bases between. The CDR3 spans 16 residues. Written as DNA, the CDR3 is TGTGCCAGCAGTTACTCGGGCCATACAACTAATGAAAAACTGTTTTTT. Translating gives CASSYSGHTTNEKLFF.

The chain employs TRBV10-3 and TRBJ1-4; D is possibly TRBD1 (5 bases). Germline values: CDR1 ENHRY, CDR2 SYGVKD. This CDR3 comprises 16 residues. V lost 4 bases and J 1 base, leaving 13 bases between the germline ends. CDR3: CAISGERGGTNEKLFF. The DNA of the CDR3 is TGTGCCATCAGTGGCGAGAGGGGAGGAACTAATGAAAAACTGTTTTTT.

The rearrangement joins TRBV2 to TRBJ2-7; TRBD1 aligns across 10 bases. Germline CDR1 is SNHLY and CDR2 is FYNNEI. Unmatched junction bases numbered 8, after V lost 3 bases and J lost 3 bases. The CDR3 runs to 16 residues. CDR3 coding DNA: TGTGCCAGCAGTGACGGGGGGACAGGGGTTCTCTACGAGCAGTACTTC. Translation: CASSDGGTGVLYEQYF.

The V and J genes are TRBV7-9 and TRBJ1-1; TRBD1 is a possible D gene (5 bases). The CDR3 extends over 15 amino acids. Germline V CDR1 and CDR2: SEHNR, FQNEAQ (reference sequence). Trimming stripped 2 bases from V and 5 bases from J, with 15 bases between. CDR3 DNA sequence: TGTGCCAGCAGCTTAATGGCAGGGCCCGGGACTGAAGCTTTCTTT. It translates to CASSLMAGPGTEAFF.

This clone was seen repeatedly, ten times or more. The V call is TRBV4-2, the J call TRBJ2-5; 12 nucleotides agree with TRBD1. Unmatched junction bases numbered 7, after V lost 3 bases and J lost 5 bases. The CDR3 has 16 amino acids. CDR1 LGHNA and CDR2 YNFKEQ come from the germline V gene. This CDR3 is CASSHNRDRGRETQYF. CDR3 in DNA: TGTGCCAGCAGCCATAACCGGGACAGGGGGCGGGAGACCCAGTACTTC.

Here the CDR3 reads CASSLGGNRNTIYF. Written as DNA, the CDR3 is TGTGCCAGCAGCCTGGGCGGAAACCGAAACACCATATATTTT. The genes are TRBV5-4 and TRBJ1-3; D is unresolved. With 4 bases removed from V and 5 bases from J, the gap between germline ends came to 13 bases. CDR1 is SGHNT and CDR2 is YYREEE in the germline V gene (reference sequence). This CDR3 is 14 amino acids long.

The rearrangement links TRBV9 to TRBJ2-3; possibly TRBD1 for D (6 bases). The CDR3 is 14 residues long. CDR1 is SGDLS and CDR2 is YYNGEE in the germline V gene. With 3 bases removed from V and 0 bases from J, the gap between germline ends came to 8 bases. Here the CDR3 DNA reads TGTGCCAGCAGCGCCCAGGGGAGCACAGATACGCAGTATTTT. Protein: CASSAQGSTDTQYF.

The rearrangement joins TRBV5-1 to TRBJ2-7; D not resolved. CDR3 length: 11 residues. Looked up from germline, CDR1 is SGHRS and CDR2 is YFSETQ. Trimming stripped 5 bases from V and 3 bases from J, with 6 bases between. CDR3 region: CASSRHYEQYF. The CDR3 coding sequence is TGCGCCAGCAGTCGACACTACGAGCAGTACTTC.

The rearrangement links TRBV5-4 to TRBJ1-4, with D hard to call. The CDR3 consists of 14 residues. Trimming left V 1 base short and J 0 bases short, with 4 bases between. Looked up from germline, CDR1 is SGHNT and CDR2 is YYREEE (reference sequence). The CDR3 nucleotides are TGTGCCAGCAGCTTGCGAGCAACTAATGAAAAACTGTTTTTT. Encoded protein: CASSLRATNEKLFF.